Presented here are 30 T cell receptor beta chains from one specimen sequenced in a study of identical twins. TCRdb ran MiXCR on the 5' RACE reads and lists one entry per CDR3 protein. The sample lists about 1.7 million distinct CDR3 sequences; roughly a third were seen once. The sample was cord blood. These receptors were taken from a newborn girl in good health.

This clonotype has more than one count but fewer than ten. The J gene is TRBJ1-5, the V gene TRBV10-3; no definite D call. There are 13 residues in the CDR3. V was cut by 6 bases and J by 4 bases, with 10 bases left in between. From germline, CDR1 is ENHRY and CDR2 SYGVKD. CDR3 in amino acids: CAISVEPNQPQHF. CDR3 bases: TGTGCCATCAGCGTAGAACCTAATCAGCCCCAGCATTTT.

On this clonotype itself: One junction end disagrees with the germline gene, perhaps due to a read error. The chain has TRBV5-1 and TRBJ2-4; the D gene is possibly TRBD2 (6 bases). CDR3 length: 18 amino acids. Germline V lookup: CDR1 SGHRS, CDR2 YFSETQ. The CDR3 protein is CAGRSGSHGPLAKNIQYF. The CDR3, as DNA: TGCGCCGGCAGATCCGGGAGCCACGGGCCTCTAGCCAAAAACATTCAGTACTTC.

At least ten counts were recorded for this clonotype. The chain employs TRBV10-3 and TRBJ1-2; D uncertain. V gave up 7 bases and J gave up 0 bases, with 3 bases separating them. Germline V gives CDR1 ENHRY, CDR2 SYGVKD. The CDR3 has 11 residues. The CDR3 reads CAITPNYGYTF. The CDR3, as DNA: TGTGCCATCACCCCTAACTATGGCTACACCTTC.

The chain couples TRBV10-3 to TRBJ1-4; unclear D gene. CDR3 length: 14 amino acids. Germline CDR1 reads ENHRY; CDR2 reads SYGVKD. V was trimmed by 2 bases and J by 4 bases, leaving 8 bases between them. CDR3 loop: CAISEAGYNEKLFF. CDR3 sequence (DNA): TGTGCCATCAGTGAGGCAGGATATAATGAAAAACTGTTTTTT.

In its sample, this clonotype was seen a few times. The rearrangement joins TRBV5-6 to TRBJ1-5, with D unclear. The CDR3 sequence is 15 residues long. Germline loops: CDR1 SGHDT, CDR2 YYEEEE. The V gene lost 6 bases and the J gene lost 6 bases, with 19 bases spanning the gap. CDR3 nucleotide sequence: TGTGCCAGCACAGAGAATGGAGCCGTTGGTCAGCCCCAGCATTTT. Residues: CASTENGAVGQPQHF.

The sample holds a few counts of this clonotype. The CDR3 here is CAWGLAGGPTVEQYF. The CDR3 bases are TGTGCCTGGGGACTAGCGGGGGGACCGACGGTCGAGCAGTACTTC. The chain is built from TRBV30 and TRBJ2-4; 14 nucleotides match TRBD2. The J call is uncertain, as TRBJ2-7 better fits the DNA end. The CDR3 loop spans 15 amino acids. From germline, CDR1 is GTSNPN and CDR2 SVGIG (reference sequence).

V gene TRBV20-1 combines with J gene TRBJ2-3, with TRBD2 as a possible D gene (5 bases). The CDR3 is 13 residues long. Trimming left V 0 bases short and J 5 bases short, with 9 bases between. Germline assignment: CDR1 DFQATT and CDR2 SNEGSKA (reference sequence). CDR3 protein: CSAREEGQDTQYF. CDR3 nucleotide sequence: TGCAGTGCTAGAGAAGAGGGCCAAGATACGCAGTATTTT.

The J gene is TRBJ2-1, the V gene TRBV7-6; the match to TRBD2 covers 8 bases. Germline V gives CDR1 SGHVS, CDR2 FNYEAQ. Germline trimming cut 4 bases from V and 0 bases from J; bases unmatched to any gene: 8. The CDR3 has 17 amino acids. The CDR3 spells CASSYMGGGISYNEQFF. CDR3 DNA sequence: TGTGCCAGCAGCTACATGGGCGGGGGGATCTCCTACAATGAGCAGTTCTTC.

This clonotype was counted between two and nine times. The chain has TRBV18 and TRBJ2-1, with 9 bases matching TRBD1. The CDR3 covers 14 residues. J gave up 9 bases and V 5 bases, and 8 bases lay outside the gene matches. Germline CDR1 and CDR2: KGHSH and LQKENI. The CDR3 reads CASSSRTGEGEQFF. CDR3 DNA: TGTGCCAGCTCATCAAGGACAGGGGAAGGTGAGCAGTTCTTC.

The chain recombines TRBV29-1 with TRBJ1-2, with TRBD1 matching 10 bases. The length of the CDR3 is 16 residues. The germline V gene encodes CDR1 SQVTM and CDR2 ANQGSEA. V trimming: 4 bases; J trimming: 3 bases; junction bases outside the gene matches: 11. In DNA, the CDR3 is TGCAGCGTTGTAGGGGACAGGGGCCCCGGGGACTATGGCTACACCTTC. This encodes CSVVGDRGPGDYGYTF.

The CDR3 loop is CASSLSQGIYEKLFF. DNA for the CDR3: TGTGCCAGCAGTTTATCCCAGGGGATATATGAAAAACTGTTTTTT. The V call is TRBV28, the J call TRBJ1-4; tentatively, D is TRBD1 (6 bases). CDR1 and CDR2 from the germline V gene are MDHEN and SYDVKM. The CDR3 contains 15 residues. Trimming left V 1 base short and J 6 bases short, with 12 bases between.

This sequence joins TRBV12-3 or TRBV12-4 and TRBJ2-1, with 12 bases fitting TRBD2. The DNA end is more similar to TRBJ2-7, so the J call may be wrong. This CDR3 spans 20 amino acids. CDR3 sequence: CASSLALRLAGGSSYNEQYF. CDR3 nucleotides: TGTGCCAGCAGTTTAGCGCTTAGGCTAGCGGGAGGGTCTAGTTACAATGAGCAGTACTTC.

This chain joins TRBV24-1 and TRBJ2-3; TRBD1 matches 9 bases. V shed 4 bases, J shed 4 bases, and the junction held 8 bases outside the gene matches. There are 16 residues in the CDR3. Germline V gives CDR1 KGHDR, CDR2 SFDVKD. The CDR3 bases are TGTGCCACCAGTGACCCGGGACAGGGCGGCGCAGATACGCAGTATTTT. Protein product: CATSDPGQGGADTQYF.

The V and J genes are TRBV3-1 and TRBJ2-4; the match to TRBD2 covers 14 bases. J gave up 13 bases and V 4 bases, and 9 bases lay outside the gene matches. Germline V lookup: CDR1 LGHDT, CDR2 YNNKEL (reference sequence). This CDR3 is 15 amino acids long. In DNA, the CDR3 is TGTGCCAGCAGCCCAGGGGGACTAGCGGGAGTTGAGCAGTACTTC. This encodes CASSPGGLAGVEQYF.

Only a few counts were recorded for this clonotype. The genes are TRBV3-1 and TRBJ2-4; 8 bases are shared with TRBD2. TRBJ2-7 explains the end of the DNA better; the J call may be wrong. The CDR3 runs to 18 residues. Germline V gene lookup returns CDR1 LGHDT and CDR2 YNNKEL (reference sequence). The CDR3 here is CASSPTIPAGGLSYEQYF. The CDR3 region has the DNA TGTGCCAGCAGCCCCACCATTCCGGCGGGGGGTCTCTCCTACGAGCAGTACTTC.

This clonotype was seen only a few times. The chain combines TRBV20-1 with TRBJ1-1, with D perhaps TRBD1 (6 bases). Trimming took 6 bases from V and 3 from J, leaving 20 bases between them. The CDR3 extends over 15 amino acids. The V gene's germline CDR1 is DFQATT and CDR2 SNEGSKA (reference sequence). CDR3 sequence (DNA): TGCAGTGCGGTCGGACCCTGGACAGAGTACACTGAAGCTTTCTTT. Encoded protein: CSAVGPWTEYTEAFF.

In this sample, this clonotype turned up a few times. The CDR3 protein is CASGRTGGTEAFF. The CDR3 DNA follows: TGTGCTAGTGGCCGGACAGGTGGGACTGAAGCTTTCTTT. The chain joins TRBV12-5 to TRBJ1-1, with 7 bases that match TRBD1. The germline CDR1 and CDR2 sequences are LGHNT and FRNRAP. The CDR3 is 13 residues long. V shed 6 bases and J 5 bases; nucleotides not matched to a gene: 6.

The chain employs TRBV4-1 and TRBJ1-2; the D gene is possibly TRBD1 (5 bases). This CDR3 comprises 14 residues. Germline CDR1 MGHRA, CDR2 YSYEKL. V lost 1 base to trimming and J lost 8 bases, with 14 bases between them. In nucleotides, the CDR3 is TGCGCCAGCAGCCAAGTTGGATCAGGGCAGGGCTACACCTTC. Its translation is CASSQVGSGQGYTF.

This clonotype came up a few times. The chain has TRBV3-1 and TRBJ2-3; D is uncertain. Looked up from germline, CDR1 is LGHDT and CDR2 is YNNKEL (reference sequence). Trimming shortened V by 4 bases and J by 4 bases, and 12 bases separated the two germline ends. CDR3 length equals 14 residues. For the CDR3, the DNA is TGTGCCAGCAGCCTGGCGGCTGTTCCAGATACGCAGTATTTT. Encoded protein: CASSLAAVPDTQYF.

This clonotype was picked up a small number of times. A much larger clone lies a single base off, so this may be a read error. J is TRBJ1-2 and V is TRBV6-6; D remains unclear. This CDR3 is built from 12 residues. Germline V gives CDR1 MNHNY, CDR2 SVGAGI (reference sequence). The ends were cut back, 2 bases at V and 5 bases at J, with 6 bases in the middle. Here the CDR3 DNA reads TGTGCCAGCAGTTACAGGGAATATGGCTACACCTTC. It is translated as CASSYREYGYTF.

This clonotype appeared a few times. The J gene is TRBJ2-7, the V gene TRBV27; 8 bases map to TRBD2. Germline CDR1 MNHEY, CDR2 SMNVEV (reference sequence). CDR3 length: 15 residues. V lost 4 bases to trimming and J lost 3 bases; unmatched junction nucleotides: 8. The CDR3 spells CASSSGTRGYYEQYF. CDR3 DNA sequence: TGTGCCAGCAGTTCCGGGACTAGGGGGTACTACGAGCAGTACTTC.

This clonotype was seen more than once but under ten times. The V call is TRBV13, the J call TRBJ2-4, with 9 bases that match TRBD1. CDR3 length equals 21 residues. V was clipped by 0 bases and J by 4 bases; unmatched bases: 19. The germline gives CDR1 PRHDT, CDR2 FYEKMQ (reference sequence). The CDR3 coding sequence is TGTGCCAGCAGCTTAGGCGAACGGACAGGGGATGAGCGGGATGAAAAAAACATTCAGTACTTC. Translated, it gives CASSLGERTGDERDEKNIQYF.

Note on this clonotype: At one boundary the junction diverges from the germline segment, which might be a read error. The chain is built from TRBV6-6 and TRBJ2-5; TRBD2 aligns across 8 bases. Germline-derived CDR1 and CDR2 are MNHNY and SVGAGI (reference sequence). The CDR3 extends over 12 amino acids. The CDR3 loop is CASSRGGLTHYF. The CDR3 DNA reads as TGTGCCAGCAGTCGGGGGGGCCTAACCCACTACTTC.

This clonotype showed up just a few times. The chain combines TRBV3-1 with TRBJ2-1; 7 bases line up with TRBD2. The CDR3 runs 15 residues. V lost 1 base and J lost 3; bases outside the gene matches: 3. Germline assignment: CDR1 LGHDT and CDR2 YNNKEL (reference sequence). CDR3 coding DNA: TGTGCCAGCAGCCAAGCCAGCGGGAACTACAATGAGCAGTTCTTC. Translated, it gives CASSQASGNYNEQFF.

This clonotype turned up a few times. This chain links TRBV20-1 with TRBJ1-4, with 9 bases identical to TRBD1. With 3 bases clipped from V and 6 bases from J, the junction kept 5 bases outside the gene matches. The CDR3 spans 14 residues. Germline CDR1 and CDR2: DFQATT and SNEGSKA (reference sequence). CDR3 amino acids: CSASAQGADEKLFF. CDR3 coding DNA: TGCAGTGCTAGCGCACAGGGGGCAGATGAAAAACTGTTTTTT.

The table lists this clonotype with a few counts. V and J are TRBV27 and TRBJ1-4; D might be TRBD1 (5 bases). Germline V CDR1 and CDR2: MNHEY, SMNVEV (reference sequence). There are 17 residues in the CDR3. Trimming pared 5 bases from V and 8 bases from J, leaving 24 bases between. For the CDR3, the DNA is TGTGCCAGCAGTACCTCCTGGGGCTCTAGAACGGGGGAAAAACTGTTTTTT. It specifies CASSTSWGSRTGEKLFF.

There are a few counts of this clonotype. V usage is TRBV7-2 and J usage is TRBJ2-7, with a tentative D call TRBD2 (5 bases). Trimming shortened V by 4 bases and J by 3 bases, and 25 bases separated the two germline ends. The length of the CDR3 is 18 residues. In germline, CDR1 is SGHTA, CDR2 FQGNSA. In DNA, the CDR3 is TGTGCCAGCAGCTCCCCCCTAGCCTCACTTCAAACCTACTACGAGCAGTACTTC. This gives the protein CASSSPLASLQTYYEQYF.

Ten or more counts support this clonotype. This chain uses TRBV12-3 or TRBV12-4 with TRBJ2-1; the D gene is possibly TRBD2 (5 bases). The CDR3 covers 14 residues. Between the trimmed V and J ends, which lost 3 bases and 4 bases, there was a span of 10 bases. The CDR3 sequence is CASSLDSNYNEQFF. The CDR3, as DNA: TGTGCCAGCAGTTTGGACTCCAATTACAATGAGCAGTTCTTC.

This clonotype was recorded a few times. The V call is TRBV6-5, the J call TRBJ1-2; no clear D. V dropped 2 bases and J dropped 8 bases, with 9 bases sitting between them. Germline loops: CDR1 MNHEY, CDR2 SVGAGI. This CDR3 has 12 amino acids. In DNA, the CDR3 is TGTGCCAGCAGTTACATGGGGTCGGGCTACACCTTC. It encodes CASSYMGSGYTF.

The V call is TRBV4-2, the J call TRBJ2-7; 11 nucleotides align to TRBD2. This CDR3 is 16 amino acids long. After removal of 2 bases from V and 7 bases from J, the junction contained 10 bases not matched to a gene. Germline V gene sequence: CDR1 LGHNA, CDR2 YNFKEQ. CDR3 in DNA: TGTGCCAGCAGCCAACAGCTAGCGGGGGGTTACAATGAGCAGTACTTC. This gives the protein CASSQQLAGGYNEQYF.